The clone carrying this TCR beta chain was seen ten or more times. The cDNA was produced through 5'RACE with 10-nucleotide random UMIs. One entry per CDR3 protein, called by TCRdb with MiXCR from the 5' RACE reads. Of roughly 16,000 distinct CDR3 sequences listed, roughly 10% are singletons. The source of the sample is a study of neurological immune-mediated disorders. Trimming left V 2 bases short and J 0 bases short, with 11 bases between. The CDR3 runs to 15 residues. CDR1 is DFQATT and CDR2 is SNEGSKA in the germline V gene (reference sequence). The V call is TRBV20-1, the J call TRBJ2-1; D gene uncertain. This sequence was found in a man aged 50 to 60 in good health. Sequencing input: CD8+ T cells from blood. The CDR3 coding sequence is TGCAGTGCTAGAAATTCTAGGTACTCCTACAATGAGCAGTTCTTC. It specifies CSARNSRYSYNEQFF.